This TCR beta chain was captured by sequencing in a study of technical replicates of blood from four donors. Trimming took 2 bases from V and 6 from J, leaving 17 bases between them. The CDR3 extends over 14 amino acids. Germline CDR1 reads GTSNPN; CDR2 reads SVGIG (reference sequence). Some clones are missing from TCRdb's copy, which holds only in-frame ones; the method was immunoSEQ multiplex PCR. The profile shows about 80,000 clones, 93% of them singletons. V gene TRBV30 combines with J gene TRBJ2-7; the D gene is possibly TRBD2 (7 bases). The origin of this receptor is a human donor in good health. Sequenced sample: T cells isolated from PBMCs. Here the CDR3 DNA reads TGTGCCTGGAGTAAAGGAGGGGGACTACTCGAGCAGTACTTC. This gives the protein CAWSKGGGLLEQYF.